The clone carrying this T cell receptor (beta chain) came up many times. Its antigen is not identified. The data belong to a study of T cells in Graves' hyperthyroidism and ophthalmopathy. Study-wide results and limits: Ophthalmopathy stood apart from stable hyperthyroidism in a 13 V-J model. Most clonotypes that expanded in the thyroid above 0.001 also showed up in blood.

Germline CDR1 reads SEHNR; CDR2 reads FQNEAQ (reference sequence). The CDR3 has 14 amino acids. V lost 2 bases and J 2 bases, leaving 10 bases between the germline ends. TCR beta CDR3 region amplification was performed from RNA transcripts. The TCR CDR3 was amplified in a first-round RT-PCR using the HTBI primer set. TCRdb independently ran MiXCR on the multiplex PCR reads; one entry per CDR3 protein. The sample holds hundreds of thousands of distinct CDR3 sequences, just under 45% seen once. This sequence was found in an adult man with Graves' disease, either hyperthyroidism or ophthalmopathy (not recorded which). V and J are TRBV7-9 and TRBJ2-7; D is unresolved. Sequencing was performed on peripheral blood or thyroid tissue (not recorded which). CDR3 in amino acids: CASSLRPKPYEQYF. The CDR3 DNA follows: TGTGCCAGCAGCTTAAGGCCTAAACCCTACGAGCAGTACTTC.